The 19 T cell receptor beta chains below all came from one sample that was sequenced in a study of vaccination and CD4 T cells after COVID-19. Stated treatment: roughly 11-day PBMC culture with coronavirus spike peptide pools or control peptides (ViraFEST assay). The antigens of these receptors remain unknown. The Oncomine TCR Beta short-read assay was applied to DNA of cultured CD4+ T cells. One entry per CDR3 protein results from TCRdb running MiXCR on the PCR reads. This sample yields about 19,000 distinct CDR3 sequences, of which 58% are seen a single time; roughly 9.7% belongs to the top ten. The specimen comprised CD4+ T cells from blood, cultured in vitro, sampled after SARS-CoV-2 vaccination. These receptors came from a human donor who had recovered from COVID-19.

V usage is TRBV19 and J usage is TRBJ1-2; 8 positions match TRBD1. Trimming cost V 5 bases and J 4 bases; bases outside gene matches: 3. The length of the CDR3 is 13 residues. Germline CDR1 is LNHDA and CDR2 is SQIVND (reference sequence). This chain's CDR3 is CASSADRVYGYTF. DNA of the CDR3: TGTGCCAGTAGTGCGGACAGGGTCTATGGCTACACCTTC. The variable domain in full, completed from reference TRBV19 and TRBJ1-2, reads DGGITQSPKYLFRKEGQNVTLSCEQNLNHDAMYWYRQDPGQGLRLIYYSQIVNDFQKGDIAEGYSVSREKKESFPLTVTSAQKNPTAFYLCASSADRVYGYTFGSGTRLTVV.

The V and J genes are TRBV15 and TRBJ2-1; D gene unclear. V was pared by 3 bases and J by 8 bases, with 8 bases between. Germline CDR1 reads LNHNV; CDR2 reads YYDKDF (reference sequence). The CDR3 consists of 12 residues. CDR3 residues: CATSSKGHEQFF. CDR3 coding DNA: TGTGCCACCAGCAGTAAGGGCCATGAGCAGTTCTTC. Full variable domain (rest looked up from reference TRBV15 and TRBJ2-1): DAMVIQNPRYQVTQFGKPVTLSCSQTLNHNVMYWYQQKSSQAPKLLFHYYDKDFNNEADTPDNFQSRRPNTSFCFLDIRSPGLGDTAMYLCATSSKGHEQFFGPGTRLTVL.

This chain joins TRBV11-3 and TRBJ2-1; 16 bases fit TRBD2. Germline V gene lookup returns CDR1 SGHNT and CDR2 YENEEA. This CDR3 has 18 amino acids. Trimming removed 0 bases from V and 10 bases from J; junction bases left unmatched: 9. The DNA for the CDR3 is TGTGCCAGCAGCTTAGATACTTGGGGGACTAGCGGGAGGGAGGAGCAGTTCTTC. It yields the protein CASSLDTWGTSGREEQFF.

This clonotype was observed a few times. This chain joins TRBV27 and TRBJ1-2; D is ambiguous. The CDR3 is made up of 15 amino acids. Germline V gives CDR1 MNHEY, CDR2 SMNVEV (reference sequence). V was cut by 2 bases and J by 6 bases, with 16 bases left in between. The CDR3 here is CASSLSQPGVHGYTF. CDR3 nucleotide sequence: TGTGCCAGCAGTTTAAGCCAGCCTGGAGTACATGGCTACACCTTC.

This clonotype was seen a handful of times. The chain couples TRBV27 to TRBJ1-2, with 7 positions matching TRBD1. The CDR3 is 15 residues long. With 2 bases clipped from V and 0 bases from J, the junction kept 3 bases outside the gene matches. Germline CDR1 reads MNHEY; CDR2 reads SMNVEV (reference sequence). The CDR3 sequence: CASSLLGTANYGYTF. CDR3 DNA: TGTGCCAGCAGTTTACTAGGGACAGCTAACTATGGCTACACCTTC.

J is TRBJ1-6 and V is TRBV6-1; a weak D match, TRBD1 (6 bases). The germline V and J ends were trimmed by 0 bases and 10 bases, with 19 bases remaining between them. This CDR3 is built from 17 residues. The germline gives CDR1 MNHNS, CDR2 SASEGT. CDR3 sequence reads: CASSEARQVRFNSPLHF. CDR3 in DNA: TGTGCCAGCAGTGAAGCTCGACAGGTCCGTTTTAACTCACCCCTCCACTTT.

This chain links TRBV19 with TRBJ2-7; TRBD1 agrees at 9 bases. The CDR3 runs 15 residues. CDR1 and CDR2 (germline): LNHDA, SQIVND (reference sequence). V trimming: 3 bases; J trimming: 4 bases; junction bases outside the gene matches: 7. The CDR3 here is CASSIPGQGMYEQYF. Written as DNA, the CDR3 is TGTGCCAGTAGTATCCCAGGACAGGGGATGTACGAGCAGTACTTC.

The sample holds one count of this clonotype. The genes are TRBV11-2 and TRBJ2-7; TRBD2 might be the D (5 bases). Trimming took off 2 bases at V and 3 bases at J, with 8 bases between the two ends. The CDR3 is 13 residues long. CDR1 and CDR2 from the germline V gene are SGHAT and FQNNGV. CDR3: CASSLRAGYEQYF. CDR3 nucleotide sequence: TGTGCCAGCAGCTTAAGGGCGGGCTACGAGCAGTACTTC.

The CDR3 is CASSPPIQGAQETQYF. The CDR3 DNA sequence: TGTGCCAGCAGTCCCCCCATCCAGGGGGCCCAAGAGACCCAGTACTTC. The chain couples TRBV2 to TRBJ2-5; TRBD1 matches at 8 bases. Trimming cost V 5 bases and J 1 base; bases outside gene matches: 9. The germline CDR1 and CDR2 sequences are SNHLY and FYNNEI. The CDR3 is made up of 16 amino acids.

J is TRBJ1-2 and V is TRBV19, with D tentatively TRBD1 (6 bases). This CDR3 contains 14 residues. The V and J ends lost 6 bases and 4 bases respectively, with 15 bases between them. Germline V gene lookup returns CDR1 LNHDA and CDR2 SQIVND (reference sequence). CDR3: CASRRIGGSYGYTF. The CDR3 DNA reads TGTGCCAGTAGAAGGATAGGGGGTAGCTATGGCTACACCTTC. The variable domain in full, completed from reference TRBV19 and TRBJ1-2, reads DGGITQSPKYLFRKEGQNVTLSCEQNLNHDAMYWYRQDPGQGLRLIYYSQIVNDFQKGDIAEGYSVSREKKESFPLTVTSAQKNPTAFYLCASRRIGGSYGYTFGSGTRLTVV.

The genes are TRBV20-1 and TRBJ1-5; TRBD1 might be the D (5 bases). The CDR3 sequence is 14 residues long. Germline V lookup: CDR1 DFQATT, CDR2 SNEGSKA (reference sequence). V lost 0 bases, J lost 6 bases, and 12 bases lay in between. In DNA form, the CDR3 reads TGCAGTGCTAGAGATAAGGGGTGGGTTCAGCCCCAGCATTTT. Its protein is CSARDKGWVQPQHF.

V and J are TRBV7-6 and TRBJ2-2; tentatively, D is TRBD1 (6 bases). V gave up 6 bases and J gave up 2 bases, with 19 bases separating them. Germline assignment: CDR1 SGHVS and CDR2 FNYEAQ. The CDR3 consists of 17 residues. CDR3 loop: CASSLNRPGVNTGELFF. Here the CDR3 DNA reads TGTGCCAGCAGTTTGAACCGTCCAGGGGTAAACACCGGGGAGCTGTTTTTT.

The J gene is TRBJ2-1, the V gene TRBV6-2 or TRBV6-3, with D possibly matching TRBD1 (6 bases). Germline CDR1 reads MNHEY; CDR2 reads SVGEGT. V gave up 5 bases and J gave up 8 bases, with 16 bases separating them. The CDR3 is made up of 14 amino acids. As DNA, the CDR3 is TGTGCCAGCAGTCCCCTACTTGGGGGCGATGAGCAGTTCTTC. It encodes CASSPLLGGDEQFF.

V gene TRBV6-5 combines with J gene TRBJ2-3; D not certain. CDR1 is MNHEY, CDR2 SVGAGI, per germline. V gave up 3 bases and J gave up 8 bases, with 12 bases separating them. CDR3 length equals 13 residues. The CDR3 nucleotides read TGTGCCAGCAGTTATAACCCGACCGGTACGCAGTATTTT. Amino acid sequence: CASSYNPTGTQYF.

V is TRBV21-1 and J is TRBJ2-7; the D call of TRBD1 is as the table states it, not checked on the DNA. TRBV21-1 is labeled a pseudogene. The CDR3 has 13 amino acids. This CDR3 reads CAGRRDRVGEQYF. CDR3 coding DNA: TGTGCCGGACGAAGGGACCGGGTTGGGGAGCAGTACTTC.

The V gene is TRBV19, the J gene TRBJ1-2; TRBD1 aligns across 7 bases. Germline lookup yields CDR1 LNHDA and CDR2 SQIVND (reference sequence). This CDR3 contains 14 residues. V shed 5 bases, J shed 4 bases, and the junction held 7 bases outside the gene matches. In DNA form, the CDR3 reads TGTGCCAGTAGTGCGCACAGGGGCGTCTATGGCTACACCTTC. Translated, it gives CASSAHRGVYGYTF.

V gene TRBV11-3 combines with J gene TRBJ2-2, with D perhaps matching TRBD1 (6 bases). Germline V CDR1 and CDR2: SGHNT, YENEEA. The CDR3 is made up of 19 amino acids. Deletions cut 0 bases from V and 0 bases from J, with 17 bases between. In nucleotides, the CDR3 is TGTGCCAGCAGCTTAGATCAGTGGGGCAGGGGATCGAACACCGGGGAGCTGTTTTTT. Translation: CASSLDQWGRGSNTGELFF.

V is TRBV6-1 and J is TRBJ1-2; 7 positions agree with TRBD1. V was pared by 6 bases and J by 2 bases, with 6 bases of the junction left unmatched. In germline, CDR1 is MNHNS, CDR2 SASEGT. The CDR3 totals 14 residues. CDR3 DNA: TGTGCCAGCAGACCCCCGGGACAGAACTATGGCTACACCTTC. This gives the protein CASRPPGQNYGYTF.

The chain recombines TRBV19 with TRBJ2-2; D is tentatively TRBD1 or TRBD2 (5 bases each). CDR3 length equals 15 residues. Germline V gives CDR1 LNHDA, CDR2 SQIVND (reference sequence). V lost 7 bases to trimming and J lost 5 bases, with 17 bases between them. The CDR3 bases are TGTGCCAGTAATCGGGGACCAGACTCTACCGGGGAGCTGTTTTTT. Amino acids: CASNRGPDSTGELFF.